This TCR beta chain was sequenced in a study of human T cells and chemical hapten exposure. The time point denotes: pre-sensitization, week 0. Indicated treatment: therapeutic diphenylcyclopropenone sensitization with weekly scalp DPC. This clonotype was seen repeatedly, ten times or more. Attachment of unique molecular identifiers to individual cDNA molecules was performed in the library. TCRdb re-called the RACE reads with MiXCR, one entry per CDR3 protein. Among approximately 260,000 distinct CDR3 sequences listed, around 9.3% were seen once. This CDR3 region has 18 residues. Deletions cut 6 bases from V and 1 base from J, with 23 bases between. Germline V gives CDR1 MNHEY, CDR2 SVGAGI.

The chain couples TRBV6-5 to TRBJ2-3; weak D call: TRBD2 (6 bases). This sequence was found in a woman aged 40-49 years with alopecia areata. Some clones in this sample may be carry-over from other donors' samples. The sequencing here drew on whole blood, taken in connection with sensitization to the hapten diphenylcyclopropenone (DPC). The CDR3 loop reads CASSWGVSANRGTDTQYF. CDR3 sequence (DNA): TGTGCCAGCAGCTGGGGGGTTAGCGCCAACCGGGGCACAGATACGCAGTATTTT.